The clone carrying this TCR beta chain qualifies as medium-sized. What it binds is unknown. This CDR3 region has 14 residues. After removal of 4 bases from V and 1 base from J, the junction contained 2 bases not matched to a gene. The germline gives CDR1 SGHRS, CDR2 YFSETQ. Regarding time point: sample taken at primary tumor resection. TCRdb redid the calling of the 5' RACE reads with MiXCR, one entry per CDR3 protein. The repertoire holds around 2,800 distinct CDR3 sequences, with around 13% as singletons. This sample is part of a study of spatial heterogeneity in lung cancer. Findings of the study overall: Tallies of expanded TCRs, which were sorted into ubiquitous and regional groups, correlated with counts of ubiquitous and regional nonsynonymous mutations, respectively. Counts of expanded intratumoral alpha and beta TCRs tracked tumor mutation counts.

This specimen was lung tumor tissue, taken at surgery. The source is a male donor with early-stage non-small cell lung cancer. This chain uses TRBV5-1 with TRBJ2-3; 8 bases agree with TRBD1. In nucleotides, the CDR3 is TGCGCCAGCAGCATACAGGGGGGCACAGATACGCAGTATTTT. The encoded protein is CASSIQGGTDTQYF.